This T cell receptor beta chain is from a study of T cell responses to AZD1222 COVID-19 vaccine. Study details: Analyses pooled second doses at about 4 or about 12 weeks.

Germline V lookup: CDR1 LNHDA, CDR2 SQIVND (reference sequence). The length of the CDR3 is 15 residues. Trimming cost V 3 bases and J 3 bases, with 12 bases left between them. As to this clone: Antigen: not known.

Overall study findings and caveats: No repertoire was sampled before or during the peak T cell response, only after it. Only a handful of AZD1222 recipients, several in all, had baseline seropositivity. The donors showed a predominance of white British ancestry and of females, with possible underestimation of clonal diversity.

TCRdb's table, derived via immunoSEQ multiplex PCR, lists solely in-frame clones and lacks some. This sample has around 150,000 clones; approximately 91% occur once, and the top ten carry less than 6.5%. The source is an adult in good health. V usage is TRBV19 and J usage is TRBJ1-5; possibly TRBD1 for D (5 bases). The sample here was peripheral blood, taken on day 0 of AZD1222 vaccination. CDR3 residues: CASSMGRSLNQPQHF. The CDR3 DNA reads as TGTGCCAGTAGTATGGGGCGGAGCCTCAATCAGCCCCAGCATTTT.